This T cell receptor (beta chain) was documented in a study of blood T cell repertoires in COVID-19. TCRdb's table, derived via immunoSEQ multiplex PCR, lists solely in-frame clones and lacks some. The table records approximately 400,000 clones, more than 75% of them present only once. V dropped 4 bases and J dropped 6 bases, with 25 bases sitting between them. The germline V gene has CDR1 SGHRS and CDR2 YFSETQ. This CDR3 comprises 17 residues. What was sequenced was peripheral blood. The sequence was collected from a human donor with acute or convalescent COVID-19. The donor label of this sample is uncertain. J is TRBJ1-2 and V is TRBV5-1, with D tentatively TRBD1 (6 bases). The chain's CDR3 is CASSLPAGSSGVDGYTF. The CDR3 DNA follows: TGCGCCAGCAGCCTCCCGGCCGGCTCTTCAGGGGTAGATGGCTACACCTTC.